This T cell receptor beta chain was captured in a study of shared clonotypes between healthy human individuals (TCRdb year 2020). About the study as a whole: The cohort included a few men and a couple of women between 18 and 49 years of age. For each donor, CD4 naive and CD4 memory were each given three plates, CD8 naive was given two plates, and CD8 memory was given one plate. The study deeply sequenced blood TCR repertoires of about five healthy adults to estimate repertoire size and the extent of clonotype sharing between individuals. To increase sequencing depth and limit assay-specific biases, different laboratories used diverse techniques to prepare libraries and sequence TCR repertoires. Per donor, leukapheresis produced somewhere between about 0.9 and 10 billion PBMCs.

Using the deep immunoSEQ assay, TCR CDR3 regions were amplified from genomic DNA by multiplex PCR. Extracted genomic DNA from each cell subset was spread evenly across all wells of several immunoSEQ 96-well plates, with each plate serving as a replicate. For sorted subsets, about 210 ng of genomic DNA, equivalent to 25,000 to 30,000 T cell genomes, went into each replicate PCR. Purified libraries were quantified with a Qubit 3.0 fluorometer, sized on a Bioanalyzer 2100, and re-quantified with the KAPA Library Quantification kit. Every immunoSEQ 96-well plate was sequenced on a separate single-read 150-cycle Illumina NextSeq 550 flow cell. Per the source publication's procedure: Because the immunoSEQ output included only junctional sequences and no quality scores, the filtering could not be the same as the filtering used for full-length reads. To assign V/J genes and CDR3, sequences were annotated against IMGT germline references using PyIR, a Python wrapper for IgBLAST v1.9. Reads with weak V/J assignments (E-value above 1e-6), missing CDR3, stop codons, out-of-frame junctions, or ambiguous translated residues were removed. V3J clonotypes were defined as sequences sharing the same inferred V gene, J gene, and CDR3 amino acid sequence. Percentage overlap between repertoires was computed as shared unique clonotypes divided by the size of the smaller repertoire. Richness of each repertoire was evaluated using RTK rarefaction, the Chao1 estimator, and Recon v2.1 estimates of unobserved clonotypes. OLGA was used to compute generation probabilities for all TCRbeta clonotypes that the gDNA method yielded from a handful of donors. TCRdb obtained this table from immuneACCESS and retained in-frame rearrangements with V and J assigned. These tables miss some clones; where compared with another copy, unresolved V genes account for less than half of the shortfall, and the remainder is unexplained. V, J and clone size were drawn from that table, and D and trimming were deduced from the DNA. Within this sample are 2 million to 2.5 million clones, with 80% to 95% of them counted one time only. The biggest ten clones account for about 0.41% of the sample.

Taken from cysteine to phenylalanine, the CDR3 has 15 residues. Of the read, only the CDR3 DNA is kept; its 45 bases are in frame from base 1. V is cut by 8 bases and J by 4 bases, and the space between the germline ends is 18 bases. As encoded in the germline V gene, CDR1 is KGHSH while CDR2 is LQKENI. Findings and caveats that apply to the study as a whole: Because the study included a small number of donors, the genetic and exposure-history diversity represented was limited. Compared with non-shared clonotypes, clonotypes shared by all four sorted-subset donors had higher generation probabilities. Pairwise subsampling led to the expectation that sequencing depth would affect the degree of clonotype sharing among donors. Approximately 5% of naive CD4, around 3.5% of naive CD8, 2.3% of memory CD4, and about 0.4% of memory CD8 clonotypes were shared across a handful of donors. Even with the large sequencing depth, rarefaction of the sorted-subset datasets indicated that sequencing was incomplete. Naive subsets generally had larger estimated clonotype richness than memory subsets did. Sampling was restricted to blood, and TCR repertoires in tissue are likely to differ from TCR repertoires in blood.

As for this clone: What this receptor recognizes is not known. No per-base quality is available; no much larger clone lies one base away.

Healthy HIV-negative adults with no recently reported acute infections or vaccinations were included as donors. All donors were Caucasian adults living in Nashville, Tennessee, USA. CD4+ T cells were enriched by magnetic negative selection, after which naive cells were positively selected on CD45RA and the negative fraction was taken as the memory subset. After blood collection by leukapheresis, PBMCs were isolated using Ficoll-Histopaque density gradient centrifugation and then cryopreserved in the vapor phase of liquid nitrogen. Purity and quantity of every magnetically sorted T cell population were checked by analytical flow cytometry. Genomic DNA was isolated from each sorted fraction and quantified by UV absorbance on a Nanodrop 2000c.

The chain is made from TRBV18 and TRBJ2-1; no D segment can be confidently identified. Sequenced sample: naive CD4+ T cells from PBMCs. Taken with the paper, the label for cell subset or site translates to: CD45RA+ positively selected. The clonotype comes from a man aged 18 to 35 in good health. Some clones in this sample may be carry-over from other donors' samples. The DNA reads as follows: TGTGCCAGCACCTTCTCGCGGCCCCAATACAATGAGCAGTTCTTC. This is translated as CASTFSRPQYNEQFF.